Below are 3 T cell receptor beta chains sequenced from a single sample in a study of T cell responses to AZD1222 COVID-19 vaccine. Clones were read by immunoSEQ multiplex PCR, and TCRdb kept only the in-frame ones, dropping some. In the table there are around 170,000 clones, 90% of which are singletons. Sequenced here: peripheral blood, sampled on day 0 of AZD1222 vaccination. The source of these receptors is an adult in good health.

The rearrangement uses TRBV28 and TRBJ1-5; D uncertain. This CDR3 comprises 20 residues. V gave up 3 bases and J gave up 2 bases, with 26 bases separating them. The germline gives CDR1 MDHEN, CDR2 SYDVKM. CDR3 nucleotide sequence: TGTGCCAGCAGTTTCTCCGCCCAGGCAAATAAAGTAGGCGGCAATCAGCCCCAGCATTTT. It is translated as CASSFSAQANKVGGNQPQHF.

V usage is TRBV27 and J usage is TRBJ2-1, with TRBD2 matching 10 bases. Germline trimming cut 2 bases from V and 9 bases from J; bases unmatched to any gene: 10. Germline CDR1 and CDR2: MNHEY and SMNVEV (reference sequence). This CDR3 has 16 residues. The CDR3 here is CASSLSGLAVGREQFF. The CDR3 DNA sequence: TGTGCCAGCAGTTTAAGCGGACTAGCGGTGGGGCGTGAGCAGTTCTTC.

The chain uses TRBV7-9 and TRBJ2-3, with 11 bases fitting TRBD2. The V gene's germline CDR1 is SEHNR and CDR2 FQNEAQ (reference sequence). V lost 3 bases, J lost 5 bases, and 7 bases stayed unmatched. CDR3 length: 16 residues. The CDR3 DNA reads TGTGCCAGCAGCTTTCCCGGCCTAGCGGGGGGAGATACGCAGTATTTT. Translated, it gives CASSFPGLAGGDTQYF.